The table lists the clone carrying this TCR beta chain with many counts. The antigen remains unidentified. The record originates from a study of T cells in Graves' hyperthyroidism and ophthalmopathy. Study-wide background: It was at initial diagnosis, before any treatment, that peripheral blood was collected.

Amplification of TCR beta CDR3 regions used RNA as the template. The HTBI primer set was used in a first-round RT-PCR of the TCR CDR3. A single record per CDR3 protein comes from TCRdb applying MiXCR to the multiplex PCR reads. In the table there are 540,000 or so distinct CDR3 sequences, around 14% of which are singletons. Uncontrolled infection, other autoimmune disease, pregnancy or lactation led to exclusion. Isolation of PBMCs was performed on 8.5 to 10 ml fresh peripheral blood. Trimming left V 0 bases short and J 4 bases short, with 13 bases between. Germline CDR1 SGHKS, CDR2 YYEKEE (reference sequence). This CDR3 has 15 amino acids. General study results and limits: Most expanded thyroid clonotypes above 0.001 recurred in blood.

The sequence was collected from a woman aged 30 to 39 with Graves' hyperthyroidism. Input material: blood. The gene calls are TRBV5-5 and TRBJ2-5, with a tentative D call TRBD2 (5 bases). In nucleotides, the CDR3 is TGTGCCAGCAGCTTGGCGTCAGGAGGACCAGAGACCCAGTACTTC. Residues: CASSLASGGPETQYF.